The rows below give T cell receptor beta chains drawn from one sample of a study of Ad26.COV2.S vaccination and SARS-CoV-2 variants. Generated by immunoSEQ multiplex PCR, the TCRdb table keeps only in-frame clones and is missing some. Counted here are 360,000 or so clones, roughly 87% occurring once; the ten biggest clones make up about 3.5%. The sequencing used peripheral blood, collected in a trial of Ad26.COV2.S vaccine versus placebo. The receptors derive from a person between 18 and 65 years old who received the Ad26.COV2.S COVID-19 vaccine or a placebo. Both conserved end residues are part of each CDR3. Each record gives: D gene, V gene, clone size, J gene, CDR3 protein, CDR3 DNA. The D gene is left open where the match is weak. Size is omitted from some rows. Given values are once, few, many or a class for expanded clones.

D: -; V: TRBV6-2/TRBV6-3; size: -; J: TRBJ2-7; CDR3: CASSYVIAAGEEQYF; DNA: TGTGCCAGCAGTTATGTGATAGCCGCTGGGGAAGAGCAGTACTTC
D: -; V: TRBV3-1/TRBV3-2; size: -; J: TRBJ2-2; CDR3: CASSLVGVQGNTGELFF; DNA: TGTGCCAGCAGCCTTGTTGGAGTCCAGGGGAACACCGGGGAGCTGTTTTTT
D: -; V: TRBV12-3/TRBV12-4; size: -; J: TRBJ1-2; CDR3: CASSLGEMYGYTF; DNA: TGTGCCAGCAGTTTAGGGGAAATGTATGGCTACACCTTC
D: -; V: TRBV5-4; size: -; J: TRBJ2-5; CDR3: CASSPGSQETQYF; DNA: TGTGCCAGCAGCCCGGGGTCCCAAGAGACCCAGTACTTC
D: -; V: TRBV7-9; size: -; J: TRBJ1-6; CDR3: CASSLGQINSPLHF; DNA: TGTGCCAGCAGCTTAGGGCAGATTAATTCACCCCTCCACTTT
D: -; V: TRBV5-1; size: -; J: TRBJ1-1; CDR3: CASSLEVRAMNTEAFF; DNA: TGCGCCAGCAGCTTGGAGGTCAGGGCGATGAACACTGAAGCTTTCTTT
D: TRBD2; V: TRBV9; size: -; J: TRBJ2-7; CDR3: CASSAGGAGAYEQYF; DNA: TGTGCCAGCAGCGCCGGGGGAGCGGGGGCCTACGAGCAGTACTTC
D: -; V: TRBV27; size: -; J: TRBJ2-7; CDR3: CASSLSGPTYEQYF; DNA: TGTGCCAGCAGTTTATCAGGGCCCACCTACGAGCAGTACTTC
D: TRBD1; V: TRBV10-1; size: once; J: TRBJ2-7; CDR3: CASSDRGTGAFYEQYF; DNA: TGCGCCAGCAGCGATAGAGGGACAGGGGCATTCTACGAGCAGTACTTC
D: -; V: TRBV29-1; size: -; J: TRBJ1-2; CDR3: CSYEENYGYTF; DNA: TGCAGCTACGAGGAAAACTATGGCTACACCTTC
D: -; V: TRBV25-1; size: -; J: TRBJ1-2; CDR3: CASSESVAGFDYGYTF; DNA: TGTGCCAGCAGTGAATCGGTAGCGGGTTTTGACTATGGCTACACCTTC
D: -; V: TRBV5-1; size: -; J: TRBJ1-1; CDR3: CASRGNTEAFF; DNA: TGCGCCAGCAGGGGGAACACTGAAGCTTTCTTT
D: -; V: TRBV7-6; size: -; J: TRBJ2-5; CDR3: CASSYEFRGLQETQYF; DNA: TGTGCCAGCAGCTATGAATTCAGGGGCCTCCAAGAGACCCAGTACTTC
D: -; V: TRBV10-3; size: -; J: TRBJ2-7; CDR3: CAISGDVSYEQYF; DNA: TGTGCCATCAGCGGGGACGTATCCTACGAGCAGTACTTC
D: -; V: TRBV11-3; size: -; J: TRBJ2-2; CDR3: CASSLLAGELFF; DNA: TGTGCCAGCAGCTTATTGGCCGGGGAGCTGTTTTTT
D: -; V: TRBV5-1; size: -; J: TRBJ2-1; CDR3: CASSPAGFSYNEQFF; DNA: TGCGCCAGCAGCCCTGCAGGTTTCTCCTACAATGAGCAGTTCTTC
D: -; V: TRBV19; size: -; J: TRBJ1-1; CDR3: CASAENRVYTEAFF; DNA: TGTGCCAGTGCAGAAAACAGGGTCTACACTGAAGCTTTCTTT
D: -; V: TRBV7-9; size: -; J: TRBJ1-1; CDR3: CASSLMNTEAFF; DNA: TGTGCCAGCAGCCTTATGAACACTGAAGCTTTCTTT
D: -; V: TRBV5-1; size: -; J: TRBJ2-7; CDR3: CASSLVGSSYEQYF; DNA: TGCGCCAGCAGCTTGGTGGGTTCCTCCTACGAGCAGTACTTC
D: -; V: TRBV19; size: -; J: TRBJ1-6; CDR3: CASSNTGTLSSYNSPLHF; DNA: TGTGCCAGTAGCAACACCGGGACCCTTAGCTCCTATAATTCACCCCTCCACTTT
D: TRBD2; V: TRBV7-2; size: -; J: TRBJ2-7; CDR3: CASRLDGRGGSYEQYF; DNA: TGTGCCAGCAGATTAGATGGGCGGGGGGGATCCTACGAGCAGTACTTC
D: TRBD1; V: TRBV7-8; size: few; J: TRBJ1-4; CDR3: CASSLGTGVEKLFF; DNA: TGTGCCAGCAGCTTAGGGACAGGGGTTGAAAAACTGTTTTTT
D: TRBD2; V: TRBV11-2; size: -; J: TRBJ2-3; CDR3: CASSPWARGGTQYF; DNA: TGTGCCAGCAGCCCCTGGGCCCGCGGGGGTACGCAGTATTTT
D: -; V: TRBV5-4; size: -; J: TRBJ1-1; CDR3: CASQVGSRDTEAFF; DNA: TGTGCCAGCCAGGTAGGGAGTAGGGACACTGAAGCTTTCTTT
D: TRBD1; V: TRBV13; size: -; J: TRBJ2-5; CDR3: CASSPEQGAVETQYF; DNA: TGTGCCAGCAGCCCAGAACAGGGGGCGGTGGAGACCCAGTACTTC
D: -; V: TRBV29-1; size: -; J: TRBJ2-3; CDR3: CSVRTLSTDTQYF; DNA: TGCAGCGTTCGGACTTTAAGCACAGATACGCAGTATTTT
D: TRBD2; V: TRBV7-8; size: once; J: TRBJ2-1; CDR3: CASSFSGRDEQFF; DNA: TGTGCCAGCAGCTTTAGCGGGCGGGATGAGCAGTTCTTC
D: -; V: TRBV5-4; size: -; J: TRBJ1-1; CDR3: CASSLNSMNTEAFF; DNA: TGTGCCAGCAGCTTGAACAGCATGAACACTGAAGCTTTCTTT
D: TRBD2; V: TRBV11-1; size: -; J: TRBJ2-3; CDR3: CASSVILSGGAQYF; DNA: TGTGCCAGCAGCGTAATTCTAAGCGGGGGGGCCCAGTATTTT
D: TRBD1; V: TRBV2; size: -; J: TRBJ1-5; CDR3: CASSPTGEPQHF; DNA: TGTGCCAGCAGTCCGACAGGGGAGCCCCAGCATTTT
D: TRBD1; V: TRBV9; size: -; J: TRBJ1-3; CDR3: CASSKTGEGNTIYF; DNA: TGTGCCAGCAGCAAAACAGGGGAAGGAAACACCATATATTTT
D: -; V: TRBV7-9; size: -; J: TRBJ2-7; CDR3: CASSLGDTRPDEQYF; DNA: TGTGCCAGCAGCTTAGGGGACACTCGCCCGGACGAGCAGTACTTC
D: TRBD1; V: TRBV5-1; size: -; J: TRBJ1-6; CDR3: CASSLGRDSNSPLHF; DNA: TGCGCCAGCAGCTTGGGGAGGGACAGCAATTCACCCCTCCACTTT
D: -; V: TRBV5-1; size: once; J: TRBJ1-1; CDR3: CASSLGGHSNTEAFF; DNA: TGCGCCAGCAGCTTGGGGGGACATTCGAACACTGAAGCTTTCTTT
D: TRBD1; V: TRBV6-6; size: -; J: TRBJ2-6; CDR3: CASSRSGGTSSGANVLTF; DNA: TGTGCCAGCAGCCGATCAGGGGGCACCAGTTCTGGGGCCAACGTCCTGACTTTC
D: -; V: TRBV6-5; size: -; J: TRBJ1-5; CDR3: CASSSNKWPQHF; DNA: TGTGCCAGCAGCTCCAACAAGTGGCCCCAGCATTTT
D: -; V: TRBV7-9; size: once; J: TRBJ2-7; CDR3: CASSLDLVGNEQYF; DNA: TGTGCCAGCAGCTTAGATTTGGTGGGGAATGAGCAGTACTTC
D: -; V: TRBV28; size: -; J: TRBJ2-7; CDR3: CASTQKGLAGPYEQYF; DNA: TGTGCCAGCACCCAAAAAGGATTAGCCGGGCCCTACGAGCAGTACTTC
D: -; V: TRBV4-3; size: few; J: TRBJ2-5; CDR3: CASSPGQGGYQETQYF; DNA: TGCGCCAGCAGCCCTGGTCAGGGGGGCTACCAAGAGACCCAGTACTTC
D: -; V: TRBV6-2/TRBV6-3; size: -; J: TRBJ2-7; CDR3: CASSPGFYEQYF; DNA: TGTGCCAGCAGCCCAGGATTCTACGAGCAGTACTTC
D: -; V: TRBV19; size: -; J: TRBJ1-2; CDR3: CASTLGASSYGYTF; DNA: TGTGCCAGTACCTTAGGAGCATCCAGCTATGGCTACACCTTC
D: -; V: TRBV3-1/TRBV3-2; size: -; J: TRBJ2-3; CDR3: CASSHLGPGAYTDTQYF; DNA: TGTGCCAGCAGCCACCTTGGGCCAGGGGCGTACACAGATACGCAGTATTTT